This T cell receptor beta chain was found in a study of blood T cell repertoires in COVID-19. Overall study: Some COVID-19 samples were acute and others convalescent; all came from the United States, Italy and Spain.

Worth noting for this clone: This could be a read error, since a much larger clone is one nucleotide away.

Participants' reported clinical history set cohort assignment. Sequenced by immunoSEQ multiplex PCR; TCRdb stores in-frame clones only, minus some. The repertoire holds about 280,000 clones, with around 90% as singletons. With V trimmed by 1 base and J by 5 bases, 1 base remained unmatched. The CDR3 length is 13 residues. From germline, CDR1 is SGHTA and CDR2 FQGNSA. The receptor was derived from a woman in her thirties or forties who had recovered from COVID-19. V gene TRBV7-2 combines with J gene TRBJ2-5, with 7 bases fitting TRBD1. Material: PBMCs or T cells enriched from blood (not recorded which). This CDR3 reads CASSLGQGETQYF. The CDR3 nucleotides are TGTGCCAGCAGCTTAGGACAGGGCGAGACCCAGTACTTC.